Presented here are 17 T cell receptor beta chains from one specimen sequenced in a study of T cell repertoires in cytomegalovirus infection. Which antigens these TCRs recognize remains unknown. TCRdb reanalysed the reads using MiXCR and keeps one entry per CDR3 protein. The sample consists of about half a million distinct CDR3 sequences, 25% to 35% of them appearing once. Here the sequenced sample was cultured PBMCs, taken from culture after CMV antigen stimulation. The receptors were gathered from a human donor in good health (CMV status not recorded). Some clones in this sample may be carry-over from other donors' samples.

The V and J genes are TRBV19 and TRBJ2-5; no clear D gene. Germline V lookup: CDR1 LNHDA, CDR2 SQIVND (reference sequence). This CDR3 contains 14 residues. Between the trimmed V and J ends, which lost 5 bases and 5 bases, there was a span of 15 bases. The CDR3 is CASSDQSSGETQYF. The CDR3 DNA follows: TGTGCCAGTAGTGATCAAAGCTCCGGGGAGACCCAGTACTTC.

The rearrangement uses TRBV19 and TRBJ2-4; 7 nucleotides align to TRBD1. There are 15 residues in the CDR3. CDR1 and CDR2 from the germline V gene are LNHDA and SQIVND (reference sequence). V was pared by 7 bases and J by 0 bases, with 6 bases of the junction left unmatched. DNA of the CDR3: TGTGCCAGTAATCTAGGGGGCGCAGCCAAAAACATTCAGTACTTC. The encoded protein is CASNLGGAAKNIQYF.

V gene TRBV20-1 combines with J gene TRBJ2-1, with 9 nucleotides matching TRBD2. Germline V lookup: CDR1 DFQATT, CDR2 SNEGSKA (reference sequence). The CDR3 extends over 16 amino acids. V dropped 0 bases and J dropped 4; count of bases not matched to a gene: 7. CDR3 coding DNA: TGCAGTGCTAGAGATCTGGCGGGAGGGATTTACAATGAGCAGTTCTTC. Translation gives CSARDLAGGIYNEQFF.

This clonotype was recorded only once. This rearrangement joins TRBV5-6 to TRBJ2-7; no firm D call. Germline CDR1 and CDR2: SGHDT and YYEEEE. This CDR3 spans 12 amino acids. Trimming took off 0 bases at V and 5 bases at J, with 6 bases between the two ends. The DNA of the CDR3 is TGTGCCAGCAGCTTGGCTCGGAACGAGCAGTACTTC. It specifies CASSLARNEQYF.

The genes are TRBV28 and TRBJ2-1; 7 bases agree with TRBD2. The CDR3 is made up of 13 amino acids. The ends lost 4 bases at V and 8 bases at J; junction bases unmatched: 5. Germline CDR1 and CDR2: MDHEN and SYDVKM. The DNA of the CDR3 is TGTGCCAGCAGTTATGCGGGGGTAGATGAGCAGTTCTTC. Protein: CASSYAGVDEQFF.

J is TRBJ2-7 and V is TRBV7-2; 7 bases map to TRBD2. This CDR3 comprises 14 residues. Germline V gene lookup returns CDR1 SGHTA and CDR2 FQGNSA. V lost 2 bases and J lost 6; bases outside the gene matches: 7. The CDR3: CASSLLAVVGEQYF. In DNA form, the CDR3 reads TGTGCCAGCAGCTTACTAGCGGTGGTGGGCGAGCAGTACTTC.

This rearrangement joins TRBV10-3 to TRBJ2-3; D ambiguous. V was trimmed by 2 bases and J by 4 bases, leaving 10 bases between them. In germline, CDR1 is ENHRY, CDR2 SYGVKD. This CDR3 has 14 residues. CDR3 in DNA: TGTGCCATCAGTGAGGAGGTTCGGGCAGATACGCAGTATTTT. This translates into CAISEEVRADTQYF.

This clonotype was seen a handful of times. The chain carries TRBV6-2 or TRBV6-3 and TRBJ1-2; 7 bases are shared with TRBD1. The ends lost 6 bases at V and 6 bases at J; junction bases unmatched: 13. Germline V lookup: CDR1 MNHEY, CDR2 SVGEGT. CDR3 length: 15 amino acids. Here the CDR3 reads CASRRTGTERNGYTF. CDR3 DNA: TGTGCCAGCAGGAGAACCGGGACAGAACGAAATGGCTACACCTTC.

The genes are TRBV24-1 and TRBJ1-5; no firm D call. The germline CDR1 and CDR2 sequences are KGHDR and SFDVKD. This CDR3 has 12 residues. The V end lost 3 bases, the J end lost 4 bases, and 3 bases lay between the germline ends. The CDR3 sequence: CATSDPNQPQHF. CDR3 nucleotides: TGTGCCACCAGTGATCCAAATCAGCCCCAGCATTTT.

The genes are TRBV7-2 and TRBJ2-3, with 9 bases lining up with TRBD2. V lost 5 bases, J lost 2 bases, and 11 bases stayed unmatched. The germline gives CDR1 SGHTA, CDR2 FQGNSA. This CDR3 has 17 residues. The CDR3 coding sequence is TGTGCCAGCAGCGCCGGACTAGCGAGAACCCTCACAGATACGCAGTATTTT. It is translated as CASSAGLARTLTDTQYF.

The chain couples TRBV12-3 or TRBV12-4 to TRBJ1-2, with TRBD1 matching over 7 bases. This CDR3 comprises 14 residues. J gave up 8 bases and V 3 bases, and 9 bases lay outside the gene matches. CDR3 loop: CASSFETGPRGYTF. CDR3 DNA: TGTGCCAGCAGTTTCGAGACAGGGCCTAGGGGCTACACCTTC.

In this sample, this clonotype turned up a few times. The chain joins TRBV7-6 to TRBJ2-2; TRBD1 matches at 8 bases. This CDR3 has 15 amino acids. Trimming removed 5 bases from V and 5 bases from J; junction bases left unmatched: 7. CDR1 is SGHVS, CDR2 FNYEAQ, per germline. The CDR3 coding sequence is TGTGCCAGCAGCACACGGACAGGGCCTACCGGGGAGCTGTTTTTT. This translates into CASSTRTGPTGELFF.

The chain recombines TRBV18 with TRBJ2-1; D remains ambiguous. The CDR3 contains 15 residues. Trimming took 1 base from V and 4 from J, leaving 11 bases between them. Per the germline V gene, CDR1 is KGHSH and CDR2 is LQKENI. The CDR3 sequence is CASSPQGAQYNEQFF. The CDR3 region has the DNA TGTGCCAGCTCACCACAAGGAGCGCAGTACAATGAGCAGTTCTTC. Based on the CDR3 plus reference TRBV18 and TRBJ2-1, the full variable domain is NAGVMQNPRHLVRRRGQEARLRCSPMKGHSHVYWYRQLPEEGLKFMVYLQKENIIDESGMPKERFSAEFPKEGPSILRIQQVVRGDSAAYFCASSPQGAQYNEQFFGPGTRLTVL.

This clonotype turned up a few times. This sequence joins TRBV24-1 and TRBJ1-1; 7 bases map to TRBD1. The CDR3 runs to 14 residues. Germline lookup yields CDR1 KGHDR and CDR2 SFDVKD. Unmatched junction bases numbered 8, after V lost 7 bases and J lost 4 bases. The DNA for the CDR3 is TGTGCCACCAGCGCGGGACAGCGAGGCACTGAAGCTTTCTTT. Its protein product is CATSAGQRGTEAFF.

In this sample, this clonotype turned up once. The J gene is TRBJ2-6, the V gene TRBV4-2, with D perhaps matching TRBD1 or TRBD2 (5 bases each). This CDR3 contains 19 residues. V was trimmed by 4 bases and J by 1 base, leaving 20 bases between them. Germline CDR1 and CDR2: LGHNA and YNFKEQ. The CDR3 DNA reads as TGTGCCAGCAGCCTTGGCTTTGGGACCTCCGTTTCTGGGGCCAACGTCCTGACTTTC. Its translation is CASSLGFGTSVSGANVLTF.

This clonotype showed up just a few times. The V call is TRBV5-4, the J call TRBJ2-7; D is possibly TRBD1 or TRBD2 (6 bases each). The V end was cut by 4 bases, the J end by 9 bases, with 20 bases between. The CDR3 runs to 14 residues. Germline V gene sequence: CDR1 SGHNT, CDR2 YYREEE (reference sequence). CDR3 sequence: CASSVPGLEGGQYF. CDR3 DNA: TGTGCCAGCAGCGTTCCGGGACTGGAGGGGGGGCAGTACTTC.

In its sample, this clonotype was seen a few times. The V and J genes are TRBV4-3 and TRBJ2-7; D call uncertain. V lost 4 bases and J 2 bases, leaving 12 bases between the germline ends. Germline CDR1 reads LGHNA; CDR2 reads YSLEER. This CDR3 contains 14 residues. The CDR3 bases are TGCGCCAGCAGCCGGGCGGTCGGACCCTACGAGCAGTACTTC. Translating gives CASSRAVGPYEQYF.